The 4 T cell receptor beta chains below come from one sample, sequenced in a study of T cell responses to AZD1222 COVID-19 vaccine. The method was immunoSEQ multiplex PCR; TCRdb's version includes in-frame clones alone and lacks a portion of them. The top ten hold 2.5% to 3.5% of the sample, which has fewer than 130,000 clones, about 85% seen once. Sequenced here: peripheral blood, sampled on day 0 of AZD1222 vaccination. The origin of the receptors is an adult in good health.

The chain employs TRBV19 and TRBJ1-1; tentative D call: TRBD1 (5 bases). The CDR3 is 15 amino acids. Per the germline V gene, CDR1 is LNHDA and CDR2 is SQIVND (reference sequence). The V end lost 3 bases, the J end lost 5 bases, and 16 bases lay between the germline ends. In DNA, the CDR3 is TGTGCCAGTAGTATCAAGGGAGACTGGGGGACTGAAGCTTTCTTT. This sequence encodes CASSIKGDWGTEAFF. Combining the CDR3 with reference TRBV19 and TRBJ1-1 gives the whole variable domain DGGITQSPKYLFRKEGQNVTLSCEQNLNHDAMYWYRQDPGQGLRLIYYSQIVNDFQKGDIAEGYSVSREKKESFPLTVTSAQKNPTAFYLCASSIKGDWGTEAFFGQGTRLTVV.

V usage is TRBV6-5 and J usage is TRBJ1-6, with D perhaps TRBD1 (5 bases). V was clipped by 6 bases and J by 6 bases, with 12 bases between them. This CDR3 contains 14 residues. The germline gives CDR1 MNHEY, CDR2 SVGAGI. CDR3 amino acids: CASRDDRINSPLHF. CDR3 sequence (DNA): TGTGCCAGCAGGGACGACAGAATTAATTCACCCCTCCACTTT.

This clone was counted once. CDR3 in DNA: TGTGCCAGTAGTATACCGGGGACAGGGGGAGTTGGCAATCAGCCCCAGCATTTT. Translating it yields CASSIPGTGGVGNQPQHF. This chain connects TRBV19 to TRBJ1-5, with 11 bases lining up with TRBD1. CDR3 size: 18 residues. Germline lookup yields CDR1 LNHDA and CDR2 SQIVND (reference sequence). With 2 bases clipped from V and 2 bases from J, the junction kept 8 bases outside the gene matches.

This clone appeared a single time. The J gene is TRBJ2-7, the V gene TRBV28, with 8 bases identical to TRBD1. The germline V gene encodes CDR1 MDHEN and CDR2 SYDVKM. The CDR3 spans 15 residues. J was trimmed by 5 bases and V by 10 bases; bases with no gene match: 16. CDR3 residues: CATRGAGTGTNEQYF. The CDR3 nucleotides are TGTGCCACCAGAGGGGCCGGGACAGGAACAAACGAGCAGTACTTC.